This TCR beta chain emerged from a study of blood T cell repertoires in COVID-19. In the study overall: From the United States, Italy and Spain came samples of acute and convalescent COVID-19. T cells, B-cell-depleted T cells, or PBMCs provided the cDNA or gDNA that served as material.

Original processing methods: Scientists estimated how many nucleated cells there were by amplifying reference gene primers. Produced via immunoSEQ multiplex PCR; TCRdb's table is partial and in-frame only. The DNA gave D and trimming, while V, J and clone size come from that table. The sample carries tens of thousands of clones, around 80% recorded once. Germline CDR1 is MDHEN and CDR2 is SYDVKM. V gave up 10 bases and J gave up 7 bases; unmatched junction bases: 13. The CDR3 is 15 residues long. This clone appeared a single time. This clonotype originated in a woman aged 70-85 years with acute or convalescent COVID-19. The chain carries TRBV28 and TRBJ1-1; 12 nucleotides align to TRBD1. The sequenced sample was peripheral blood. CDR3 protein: CATLGQGARLGEAFF. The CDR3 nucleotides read TGTGCCACCCTGGGACAGGGGGCGCGATTAGGTGAAGCTTTCTTT. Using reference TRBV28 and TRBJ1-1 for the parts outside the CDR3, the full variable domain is DVKVTQSSRYLVKRTGEKVFLECVQDMDHENMFWYRQDPGLGLRLIYFSYDVKMKEKGDIPEGYSVSREKKERFSLILESASTNQTSMYLCATLGQGARLGEAFFGQGTRLTVV.